This paragraph reports one T cell receptor (beta chain). Looked up from germline, CDR1 is SGDLS and CDR2 is YYNGEE. The CDR3 loop spans 16 amino acids. The trim removed 3 bases at V and 5 bases at J, leaving 2 bases unmatched. The sample belongs to a study of cytomegalovirus exposure and HLA in healthy donors. Both 60 Vbeta primers and 13 Jbeta primers went into the PCR. Data came from immunoSEQ multiplex PCR; TCRdb stores just in-frame clones and leaves some out. Its listing shows over 110,000 clones. Input material: PBMCs. The clonotype was recovered from a male donor in good health and CMV-seronegative. The J gene is TRBJ2-2, the V gene TRBV9; TRBD2 matches 15 bases. The chain's CDR3 is CASSGGLAGGTGELFF. CDR3 nucleotide sequence: TGTGCCAGCAGCGGGGGACTAGCGGGAGGTACCGGGGAGCTGTTTTTT.